This T cell receptor (beta chain) was profiled in a study of technical replicates of blood from a handful of donors. Method: immunoSEQ multiplex PCR; TCRdb's copy keeps in-frame clones and lacks some. The sample yields over 80,000 clones, roughly 96% seen once. The CDR3 contains 14 residues. Looked up from germline, CDR1 is ENHRY and CDR2 is SYGVKD. Trimming cost V 3 bases and J 4 bases; bases outside gene matches: 5. The chain joins TRBV10-3 to TRBJ2-7; TRBD2 matches at 8 bases. Sequencing was carried out using T cells isolated from PBMCs. This clonotype was obtained from a human donor in good health. The CDR3 sequence is CAISDRTSIYEQYF. In nucleotides, the CDR3 is TGTGCCATCAGTGACAGGACTAGCATTTACGAGCAGTACTTC.